These T cell receptor beta chains were read from a single sample in a study of human T cells and chemical hapten exposure. Each CDR3 protein gets one entry after TCRdb re-called the RACE reads with MiXCR. The sample carries about 70,000 distinct CDR3 sequences, approximately 9% recorded once. Here the sequenced sample was whole blood, taken in connection with sensitization to the hapten diphenylcyclopropenone (DPC). These TCRs come from a woman between 45 and 60 years old with alopecia areata. Some clones in this sample may be carry-over from other donors' samples. Each CDR3 is given with its conserved first and last residue. The D gene is left open where the match is weak. Part of the rows lack a size; the others show once, few, many or a class for expanded clones.

CDR3: CSAVGGRREAFF
DNA: TGCAGCGCTGTGGGGGGCCGGCGGGAAGCTTTCTTT
V: TRBV29-1
D: .
size: many
J: TRBJ1-1

CDR3: CASSLAPSGSISYNEQFF
DNA: TGCGCCAGCAGCTTGGCGCCTAGCGGGAGTATTTCCTACAATGAGCAGTTCTTC
V: TRBV5-1
D: TRBD2
size: .
J: TRBJ2-1

CDR3: CSTSRDPAGNTIYF
DNA: TGCAGTACAAGCAGGGACCCTGCTGGAAACACCATATATTTT
V: TRBV20-1
D: .
size: .
J: TRBJ1-3

CDR3: CASRDRQAANQPQHF
DNA: TGTGCCAGCAGAGACCGACAGGCGGCTAATCAGCCCCAGCATTTT
V: TRBV27
D: .
size: many
J: TRBJ1-5

CDR3: CASSSTGGPDTQYF
DNA: TGTGCCAGCAGCTCAACAGGGGGCCCAGATACGCAGTATTTT
V: TRBV7-9
D: TRBD1
size: .
J: TRBJ2-3

CDR3: CASTSPDFNTGELFF
DNA: TGTGCCAGCACCTCTCCCGATTTTAACACCGGGGAGCTGTTTTTT
V: TRBV7-8
D: .
size: few
J: TRBJ2-2

CDR3: CASRGDSYEQYF
DNA: TGTGCCAGCAGGGGGGACAGCTACGAGCAGTACTTC
V: TRBV3-1
D: TRBD1
size: few
J: TRBJ2-7

CDR3: CASSQGPTGQGKGEQYF
DNA: TGTGCCAGCAGCCAAGGCCCCACCGGACAGGGGAAAGGGGAGCAGTACTTC
V: TRBV3-1
D: TRBD1
size: .
J: TRBJ2-7

CDR3: CASSDAGEGANVLTF
DNA: TGTGCCAGCAGTGATGCCGGGGAGGGGGCCAACGTCCTGACTTTC
V: TRBV25-1
D: .
size: few
J: TRBJ2-6

CDR3: CASSNMGNEKLFF
DNA: TGTGCCAGCAGTAATATGGGGAATGAAAAACTGTTTTTT
V: TRBV27
D: .
size: .
J: TRBJ1-4

CDR3: CASSYPSGGPYEQYF
DNA: TGTGCCAGCAGTTACCCTAGCGGGGGACCCTACGAGCAGTACTTC
V: TRBV6-2/TRBV6-3
D: TRBD2
size: .
J: TRBJ2-7

CDR3: CASSSGGTLLTQYF
DNA: TGTGCCAGCAGCTCGGGCGGGACCCTTCTGACCCAGTACTTC
V: TRBV7-2
D: .
size: .
J: TRBJ2-5